The present TCR beta chain was sequenced within a study of persistence of HIV-infected CD4 T cells. Study-wide points: Rare CMV-responding cells carrying HIV-1 proviruses were not analyzed separately for TCR.

This clone has a handful of counts. The antigen remains undetermined. Sequencing used immunoSEQ version 4 in survey mode. Sequenced by immunoSEQ multiplex PCR; TCRdb stores in-frame clones only, minus some. The table shows more than 45,000 clones, with approximately 72% occurring only once. Lysates of CMV-infected fibroblasts at 9 to 10 ug/mL stimulated these cells. CD40L/CD69 double-negative CD45RO-high memory CD4+ T cells were collected. Sample: CD4+ T cells sorted from PBMCs after 18-hour stimulation, taken from a patient who received antiretroviral therapy. The receptor was isolated from an adult man with HIV who was CMV-seropositive.

As DNA, the CDR3 is TGTGCCAGCAGTGCCTCGGACACAGGCTACACCTTC. This encodes CASSASDTGYTF. The genes are TRBV28 and TRBJ1-2; D might be TRBD1 (5 bases). The CDR3 is 12 residues long. V lost 5 bases to trimming and J lost 8 bases, with 12 bases between them. The germline gives CDR1 MDHEN, CDR2 SYDVKM.